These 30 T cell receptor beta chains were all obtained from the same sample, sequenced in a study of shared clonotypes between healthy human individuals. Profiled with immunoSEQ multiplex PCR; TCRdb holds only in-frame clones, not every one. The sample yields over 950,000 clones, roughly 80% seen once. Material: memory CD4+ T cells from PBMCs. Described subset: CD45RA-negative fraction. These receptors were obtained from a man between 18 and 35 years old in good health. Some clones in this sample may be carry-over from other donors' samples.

DNA of the CDR3: TGTGCCAGCAGCCCCACAGGGGGCGCTGAGACCCAGTACTTC. It specifies CASSPTGGAETQYF. The chain uses TRBV9 and TRBJ2-5; 9 positions agree with TRBD1. Germline assignment: CDR1 SGDLS and CDR2 YYNGEE. The ends lost 4 bases at V and 5 bases at J; junction bases unmatched: 6. The CDR3 length is 14 residues.

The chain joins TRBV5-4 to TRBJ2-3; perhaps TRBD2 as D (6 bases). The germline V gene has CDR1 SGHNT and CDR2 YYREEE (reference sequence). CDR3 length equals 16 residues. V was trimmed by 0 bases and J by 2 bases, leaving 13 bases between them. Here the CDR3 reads CASSLAGGGDTDTQYF. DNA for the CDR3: TGTGCCAGCAGCTTGGCTGGGGGAGGTGACACAGATACGCAGTATTTT.

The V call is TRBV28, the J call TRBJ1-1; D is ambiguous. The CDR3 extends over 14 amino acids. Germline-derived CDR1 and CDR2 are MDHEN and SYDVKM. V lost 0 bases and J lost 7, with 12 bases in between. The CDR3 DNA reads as TGTGCCAGCAGTTTATGGGCAATTCCTTTTGAAGCTTTCTTT. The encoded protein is CASSLWAIPFEAFF.

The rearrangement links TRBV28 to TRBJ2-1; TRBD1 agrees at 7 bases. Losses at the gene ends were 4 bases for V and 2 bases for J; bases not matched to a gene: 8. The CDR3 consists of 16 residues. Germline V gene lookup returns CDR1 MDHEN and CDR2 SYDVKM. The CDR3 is CASSSGTAITYNEQFF. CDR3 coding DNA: TGTGCCAGCAGTTCCGGGACAGCGATTACCTACAATGAGCAGTTCTTC.

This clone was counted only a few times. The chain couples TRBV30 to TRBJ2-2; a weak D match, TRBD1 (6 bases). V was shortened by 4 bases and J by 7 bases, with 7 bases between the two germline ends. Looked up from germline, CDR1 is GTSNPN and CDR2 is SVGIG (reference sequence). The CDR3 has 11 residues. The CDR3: CAWKGHGELFF. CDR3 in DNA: TGTGCCTGGAAGGGACACGGGGAGCTGTTTTTT.

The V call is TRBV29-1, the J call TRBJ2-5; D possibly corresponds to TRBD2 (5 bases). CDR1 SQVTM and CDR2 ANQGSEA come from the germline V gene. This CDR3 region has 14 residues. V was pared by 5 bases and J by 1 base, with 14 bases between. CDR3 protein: CSVQGRLLQETQYF. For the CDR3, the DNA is TGCAGCGTTCAAGGGCGACTACTCCAAGAGACCCAGTACTTC.

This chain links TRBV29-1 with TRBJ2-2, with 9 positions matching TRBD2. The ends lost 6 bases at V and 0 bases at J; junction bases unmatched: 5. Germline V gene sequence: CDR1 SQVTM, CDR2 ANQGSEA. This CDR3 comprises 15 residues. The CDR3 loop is CSVHGLASNTGELFF. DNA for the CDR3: TGCAGCGTCCACGGACTAGCGTCGAACACCGGGGAGCTGTTTTTT.

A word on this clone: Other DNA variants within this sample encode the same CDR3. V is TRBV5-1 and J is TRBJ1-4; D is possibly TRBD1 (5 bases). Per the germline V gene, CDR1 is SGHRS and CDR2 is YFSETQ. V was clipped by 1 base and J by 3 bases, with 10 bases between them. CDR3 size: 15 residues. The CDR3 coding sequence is TGCGCCAGCAGCTTGTGGGGGGGAGCTAATGAAAAACTGTTTTTT. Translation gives CASSLWGGANEKLFF.

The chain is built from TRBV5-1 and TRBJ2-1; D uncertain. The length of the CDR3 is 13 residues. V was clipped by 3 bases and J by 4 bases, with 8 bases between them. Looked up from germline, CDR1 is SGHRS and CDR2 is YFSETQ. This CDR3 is CASSSGFYNEQFF. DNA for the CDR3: TGCGCCAGCAGCTCAGGATTTTACAATGAGCAGTTCTTC. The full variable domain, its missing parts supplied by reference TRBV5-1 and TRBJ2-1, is KAGVTQTPRYLIKTRGQQVTLSCSPISGHRSVSWYQQTPGQGLQFLFEYFSETQRNKGNFPGRFSGRQFSNSRSEMNVSTLELGDSALYLCASSSGFYNEQFFGPGTRLTVL.

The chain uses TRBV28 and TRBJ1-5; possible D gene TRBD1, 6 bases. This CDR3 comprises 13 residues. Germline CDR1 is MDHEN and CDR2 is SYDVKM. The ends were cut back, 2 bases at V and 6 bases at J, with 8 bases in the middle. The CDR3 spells CASSLQGIQPQHF. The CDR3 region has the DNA TGTGCCAGCAGTTTACAGGGGATTCAGCCCCAGCATTTT.

Here the CDR3 reads CASSRQGQRIQETQYF. The CDR3 DNA sequence: TGTGCCAGCAGCCGACAAGGACAGAGAATTCAAGAGACCCAGTACTTC. This chain connects TRBV14 to TRBJ2-5, with a weak D call TRBD1 (6 bases). Between the trimmed V and J ends, which lost 4 bases and 2 bases, there was a span of 17 bases. This CDR3 contains 16 residues. Looked up from germline, CDR1 is SGHDN and CDR2 is FVKESK.

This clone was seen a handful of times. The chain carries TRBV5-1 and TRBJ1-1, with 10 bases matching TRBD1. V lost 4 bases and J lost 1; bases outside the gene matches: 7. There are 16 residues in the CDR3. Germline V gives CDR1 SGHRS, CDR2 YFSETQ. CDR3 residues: CASSTGQGYSNTEAFF. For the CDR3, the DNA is TGCGCCAGCAGCACGGGACAGGGGTACTCGAACACTGAAGCTTTCTTT.

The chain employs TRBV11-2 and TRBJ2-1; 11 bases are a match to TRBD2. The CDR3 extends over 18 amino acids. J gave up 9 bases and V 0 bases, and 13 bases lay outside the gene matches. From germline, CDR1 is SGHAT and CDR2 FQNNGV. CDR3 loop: CASSLDRLGLAGSPEQFF. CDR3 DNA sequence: TGTGCCAGCAGCTTAGATCGCTTAGGACTAGCGGGTTCCCCTGAGCAGTTCTTC.

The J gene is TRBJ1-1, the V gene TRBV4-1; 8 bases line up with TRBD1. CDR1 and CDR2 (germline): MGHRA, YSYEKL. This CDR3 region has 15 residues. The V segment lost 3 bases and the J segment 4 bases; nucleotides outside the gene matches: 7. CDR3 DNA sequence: TGCGCCAGCAGCCACGACAGGGGTCGGATCACTGAAGCTTTCTTT. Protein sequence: CASSHDRGRITEAFF.

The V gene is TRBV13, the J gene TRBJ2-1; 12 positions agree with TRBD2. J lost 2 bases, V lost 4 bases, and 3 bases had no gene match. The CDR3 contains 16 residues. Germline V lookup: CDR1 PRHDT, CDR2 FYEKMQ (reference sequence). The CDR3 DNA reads TGTGCCAGCAGCTCTCGGACTAGCGGGACCTACAATGAGCAGTTCTTC. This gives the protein CASSSRTSGTYNEQFF. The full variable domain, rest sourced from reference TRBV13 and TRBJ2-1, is AAGVIQSPRHLIKEKRETATLKCYPIPRHDTVYWYQQGPGQDPQFLISFYEKMQSDKGSIPDRFSAQQFSDYHSELNMSSLELGDSALYFCASSSRTSGTYNEQFFGPGTRLTVL.

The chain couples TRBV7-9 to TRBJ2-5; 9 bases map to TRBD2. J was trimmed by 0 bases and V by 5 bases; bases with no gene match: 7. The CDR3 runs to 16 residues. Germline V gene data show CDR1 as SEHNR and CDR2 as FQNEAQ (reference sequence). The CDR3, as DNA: TGTGCCAGCAGCCAAAGGGCGGGAGGGCACCAAGAGACCCAGTACTTC. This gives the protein CASSQRAGGHQETQYF.

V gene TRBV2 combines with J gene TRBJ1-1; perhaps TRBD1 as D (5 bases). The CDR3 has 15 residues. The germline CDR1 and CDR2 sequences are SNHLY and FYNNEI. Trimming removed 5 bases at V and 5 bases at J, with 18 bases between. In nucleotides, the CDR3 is TGTGCCAGCAGTATCCTCGGGGGTGGTATGACTGAAGCTTTCTTT. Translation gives CASSILGGGMTEAFF. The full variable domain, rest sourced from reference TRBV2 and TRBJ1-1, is EPEVTQTPSHQVTQMGQEVILRCVPISNHLYFYWYRQILGQKVEFLVSFYNNEISEKSEIFDDQFSVERPDGSNFTLKIRSTKLEDSAMYFCASSILGGGMTEAFFGQGTRLTVV.

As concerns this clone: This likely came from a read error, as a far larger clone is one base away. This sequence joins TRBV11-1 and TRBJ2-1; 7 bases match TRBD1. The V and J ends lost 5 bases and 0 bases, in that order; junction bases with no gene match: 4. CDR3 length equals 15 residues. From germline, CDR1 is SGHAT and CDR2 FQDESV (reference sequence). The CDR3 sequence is CASSLGDSSYNEQFF. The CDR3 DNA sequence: TGTGCCAGCAGCCTGGGGGACAGCTCCTACAATGAGCAGTTCTTC.

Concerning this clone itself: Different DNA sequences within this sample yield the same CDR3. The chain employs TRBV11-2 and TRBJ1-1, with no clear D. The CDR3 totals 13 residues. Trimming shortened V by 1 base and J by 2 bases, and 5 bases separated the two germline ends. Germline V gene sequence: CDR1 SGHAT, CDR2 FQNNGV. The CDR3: CASSLGLNTEAFF. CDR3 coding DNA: TGTGCCAGCAGCTTAGGATTAAACACTGAAGCTTTCTTT.

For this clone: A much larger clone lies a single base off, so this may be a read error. The CDR3 region is CASSLGGVGGNPYEQYF. The CDR3 bases are TGCGCCAGCAGCTTGGGTGGCGTCGGGGGGAACCCCTACGAGCAGTACTTC. The V gene is TRBV5-1, the J gene TRBJ2-5; 7 bases fit TRBD2. The J call may not be correct, given that the DNA end is closer to TRBJ2-7. Per germline, CDR1 SGHRS and CDR2 YFSETQ. This CDR3 is built from 17 residues.

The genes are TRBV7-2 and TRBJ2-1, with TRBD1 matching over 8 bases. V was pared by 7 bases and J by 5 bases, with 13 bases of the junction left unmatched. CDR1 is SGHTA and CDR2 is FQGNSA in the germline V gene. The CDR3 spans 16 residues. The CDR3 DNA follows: TGTGCCAGCATCGACGCAGGGGGCCCCTTACACAATGAGCAGTTCTTC. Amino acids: CASIDAGGPLHNEQFF.

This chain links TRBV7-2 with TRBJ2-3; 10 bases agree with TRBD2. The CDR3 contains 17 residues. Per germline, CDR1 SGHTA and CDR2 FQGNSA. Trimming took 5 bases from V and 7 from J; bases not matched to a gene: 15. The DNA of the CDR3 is TGTGCCAGCAGCCCCCCCAGCGGGAGGGCCGGGGAAAATACGCAGTATTTT. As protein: CASSPPSGRAGENTQYF.

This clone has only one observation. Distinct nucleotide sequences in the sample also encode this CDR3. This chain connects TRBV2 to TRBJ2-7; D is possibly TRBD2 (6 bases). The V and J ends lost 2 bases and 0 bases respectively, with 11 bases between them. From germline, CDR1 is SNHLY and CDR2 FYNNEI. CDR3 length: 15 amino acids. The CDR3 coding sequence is TGTGCCAGCAGTGAATGGACGGGAGACTCCTACGAGCAGTACTTC. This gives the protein CASSEWTGDSYEQYF.

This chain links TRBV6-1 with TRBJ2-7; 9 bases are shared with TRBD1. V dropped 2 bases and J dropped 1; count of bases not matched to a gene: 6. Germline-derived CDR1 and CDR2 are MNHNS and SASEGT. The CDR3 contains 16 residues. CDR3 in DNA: TGTGCCAGCAGTGAAAGCAGGGACAGGGATTCCTACGAGCAGTACTTC. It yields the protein CASSESRDRDSYEQYF.

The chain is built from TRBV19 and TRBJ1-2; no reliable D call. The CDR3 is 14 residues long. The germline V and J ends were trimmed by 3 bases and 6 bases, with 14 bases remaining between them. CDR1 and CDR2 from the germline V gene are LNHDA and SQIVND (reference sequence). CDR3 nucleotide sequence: TGTGCCAGTAGTATGCAGGCCTCTCCGCATGGCTACACCTTC. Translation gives CASSMQASPHGYTF.

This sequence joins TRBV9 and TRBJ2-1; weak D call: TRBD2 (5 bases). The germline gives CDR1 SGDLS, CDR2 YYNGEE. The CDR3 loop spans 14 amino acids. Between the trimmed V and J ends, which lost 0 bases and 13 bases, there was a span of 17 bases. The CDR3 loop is CASSVGSASAPQFF. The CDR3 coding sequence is TGTGCCAGCAGCGTAGGTAGCGCCTCCGCCCCTCAGTTCTTC.

CDR3: CASSRDFRDTQYF. The CDR3 DNA follows: TGTGCCAGCAGCCGGGACTTTAGAGATACGCAGTATTTT. The gene calls are TRBV7-2 and TRBJ2-3; a weak D match, TRBD2 (6 bases). Per germline, CDR1 SGHTA and CDR2 FQGNSA. This CDR3 is built from 13 residues. V was shortened by 5 bases and J by 5 bases, with 11 bases between the two germline ends.

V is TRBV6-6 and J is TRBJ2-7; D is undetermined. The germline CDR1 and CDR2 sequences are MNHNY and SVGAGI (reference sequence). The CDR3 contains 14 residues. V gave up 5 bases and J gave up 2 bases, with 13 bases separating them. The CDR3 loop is CASSPETLTYEQYF. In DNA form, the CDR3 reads TGTGCCAGCAGTCCGGAGACCCTTACCTACGAGCAGTACTTC.

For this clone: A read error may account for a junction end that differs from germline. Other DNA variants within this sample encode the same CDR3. Here the CDR3 DNA reads TGTGCCAGCTCCTCCAGCGTACTCTCTGGGGCCAACGTCCTGACTTTT. Its translation is CASSSSVLSGANVLTF. The rearrangement links TRBV7-9 to TRBJ2-6; the D gene is possibly TRBD1 (5 bases). CDR3 length equals 16 residues. CDR1 and CDR2 from the germline V gene are SEHNR and FQNEAQ (reference sequence).

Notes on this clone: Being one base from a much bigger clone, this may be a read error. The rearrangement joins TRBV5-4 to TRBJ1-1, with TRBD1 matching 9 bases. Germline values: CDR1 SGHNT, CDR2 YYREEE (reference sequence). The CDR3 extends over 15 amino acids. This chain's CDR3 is CTSSLGTGTNTEAFF. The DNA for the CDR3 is TGTACCAGCAGCCTAGGGACAGGGACGAACACTGAAGCTTTCTTT. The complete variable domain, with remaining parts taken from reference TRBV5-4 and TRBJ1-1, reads ETGVTQSPTHLIKTRGQQVTLRCSSQSGHNTVSWYQQALGQGPQFIFQYYREEENGRGNFPPRFSGLQFPNYSSELNVNALELDDSALYLCTSSLGTGTNTEAFFGQGTRLTVV.